A single T cell receptor (beta chain) is shown here with its context. Its antigen remains unknown. The CDR3 extends over 14 amino acids. Deletions cut 2 bases from V and 4 bases from J, with 9 bases between. Germline V CDR1 and CDR2: LNHDA, SQIVND (reference sequence). This specimen belongs to a study of T cells in localized non-small cell lung cancer. Study results and caveats: Sequencing was limited to one tumor region, leaving the possibility of heterogeneity open. A raised T cell density in blood coincided with lengthier overall survival. Measurement of T cell clonality placed uninvolved adjacent lung highest, above the level in tumor.

Using immunoSEQ multiplex PCR, the repertoire was profiled, and TCRdb retains in-frame clones only, with some absent. The sample shows tens of thousands of clones, around 92% of them seen only once. The source material was peripheral blood, sampled before any cancer treatment. This chain joins TRBV19 and TRBJ1-5; maybe TRBD1 (6 bases). The receptor's source is a female donor of 60 years or more with stage I lung adenocarcinoma. The CDR3 spells CASSIRGRNQPQHF. In DNA, the CDR3 is TGTGCCAGTAGTATAAGGGGGAGGAATCAGCCCCAGCATTTT.